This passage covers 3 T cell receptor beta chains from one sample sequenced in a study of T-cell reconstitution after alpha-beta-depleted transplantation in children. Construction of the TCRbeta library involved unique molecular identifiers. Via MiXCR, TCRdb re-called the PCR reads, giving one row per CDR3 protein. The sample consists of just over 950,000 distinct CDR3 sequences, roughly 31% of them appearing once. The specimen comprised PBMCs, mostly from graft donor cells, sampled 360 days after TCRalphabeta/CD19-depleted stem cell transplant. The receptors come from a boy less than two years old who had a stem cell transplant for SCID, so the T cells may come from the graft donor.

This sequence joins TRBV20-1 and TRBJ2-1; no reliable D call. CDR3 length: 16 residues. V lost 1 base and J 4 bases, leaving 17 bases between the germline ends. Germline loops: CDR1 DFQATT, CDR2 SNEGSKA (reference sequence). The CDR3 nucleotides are TGCAGTGCTAGAGTTCGGGTTAGTTTAGTTTACAATGAGCAGTTCTTC. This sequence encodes CSARVRVSLVYNEQFF.

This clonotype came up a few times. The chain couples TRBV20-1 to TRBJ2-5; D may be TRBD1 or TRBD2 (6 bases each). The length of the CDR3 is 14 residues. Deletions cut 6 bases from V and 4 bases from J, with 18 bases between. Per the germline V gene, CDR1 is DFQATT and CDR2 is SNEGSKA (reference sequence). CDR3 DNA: TGCAGTGCCCCCGGGGGCCCACGGGGAGAGACCCAGTACTTC. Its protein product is CSAPGGPRGETQYF.

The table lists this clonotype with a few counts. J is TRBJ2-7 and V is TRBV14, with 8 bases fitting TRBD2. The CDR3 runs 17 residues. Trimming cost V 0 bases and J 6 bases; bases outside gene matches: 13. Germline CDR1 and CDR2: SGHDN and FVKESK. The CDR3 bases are TGTGCCAGCAGCCAAGATCACATCAAGCGGGGGCTGGCCGAGCAGTACTTC. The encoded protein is CASSQDHIKRGLAEQYF.